The 24 T cell receptor beta chains given below trace back to one sample, sequenced in a study of T cells expressing NK-cell markers. TCRdb re-called the 5' RACE reads, yielding one record per CDR3 amino acid sequence without DNA. Its table records about 170,000 distinct CDR3 sequences. Source material: blood T cells: a sorted CD56 or NKG2C T cell subset, CD4+ or CD8+ T cells, or bulk PBMC T cells (not recorded which). These receptors were collected from a man aged 18 to 69 in good health.

The V and J genes are TRBV6-5 and TRBJ1-1. The CDR3 loop spans 14 amino acids. CDR1 is MNHEY and CDR2 is SVGAGI in the germline V gene. CDR3 in amino acids: CASSYGSENTEAFF.

V usage is TRBV13 and J usage is TRBJ2-2. The CDR3 has 17 residues. Germline-derived CDR1 and CDR2 are PRHDT and FYEKMQ (reference sequence). The CDR3 loop is CASSPRYRGPNTGELFF.

The J gene is TRBJ1-5, the V gene TRBV27; the D call from TCRdb, TRBD1, cannot be confirmed without DNA. This CDR3 comprises 13 residues. The germline CDR1 and CDR2 sequences are MNHEY and SMNVEV (reference sequence). The CDR3 loop reads CASSSRVSQPQHF.

The rearrangement uses TRBV5-5 and TRBJ2-4; TCRdb's D gene call, TRBD1, goes unchecked for lack of DNA. The CDR3 runs to 13 residues. Germline V gene sequence: CDR1 SGHKS, CDR2 YYEKEE (reference sequence). The CDR3 region is CASSGTGENIQYF.

The chain recombines TRBV21-1 with TRBJ2-2; the D call from TCRdb, TRBD1, cannot be confirmed without DNA. TRBV21-1 is annotated as a pseudogene. CDR3 length equals 16 residues. CDR3 region: CASSKVDREYSGELFF.

The chain employs TRBV5-1 and TRBJ1-3; TCRdb selects TRBD1, and the lack of DNA leaves this call unchecked. CDR1 and CDR2 (germline): SGHRS, YFSETQ. The CDR3 length is 15 residues. The CDR3 loop is CASRTDRGPGNTIYF.

The J gene is TRBJ1-3, the V gene TRBV12-3 or TRBV12-4. The CDR3 sequence is 13 residues long. The CDR3 reads CASTLAGGNTIYF.

This sequence joins TRBV5-6 and TRBJ2-1; TCRdb selects TRBD2, and the lack of DNA leaves this call unchecked. Germline values: CDR1 SGHDT, CDR2 YYEEEE. The CDR3 has 13 amino acids. Here the CDR3 reads CASHRPSPNEQFF.

V is TRBV7-9 and J is TRBJ2-5. The germline V gene has CDR1 SEHNR and CDR2 FQNEAQ (reference sequence). The CDR3 covers 13 residues. CDR3 amino acids: CASSFGPEKTQYF.

The gene calls are TRBV29-1 and TRBJ2-7. The germline V gene has CDR1 SQVTM and CDR2 ANQGSEA. The CDR3 loop spans 12 amino acids. CDR3 in amino acids: CSVADASYEQYF.

V and J are TRBV7-9 and TRBJ2-2. CDR1 and CDR2 (germline): SEHNR, FQNEAQ (reference sequence). The CDR3 loop spans 16 amino acids. This CDR3 is CASSYFAHQNTGELFF.

This chain uses TRBV7-9 with TRBJ2-3; the TCRdb call, TRBD2, lacks DNA for checking. Germline CDR1 and CDR2: SEHNR and FQNEAQ (reference sequence). The CDR3 consists of 18 residues. This CDR3 reads CASSPSPTGLVPTDTQYF.

The V call is TRBV2, the J call TRBJ1-4. The CDR3 sequence is 14 residues long. The germline CDR1 and CDR2 sequences are SNHLY and FYNNEI. CDR3 sequence reads: CASRVTAYNEKLFF.

The J gene is TRBJ2-5, the V gene TRBV4-1; no DNA is available, so the TRBD2 call from TCRdb remains unchecked. From germline, CDR1 is MGHRA and CDR2 YSYEKL. This CDR3 has 16 amino acids. CDR3 region: CASSQDRAGPGRTQYF.

V usage is TRBV12-3 or TRBV12-4 and J usage is TRBJ1-4; TCRdb designates TRBD1, a call that cannot be tested without DNA. The length of the CDR3 is 15 residues. This chain's CDR3 is CASSFLKGLDEKLFF.

The chain carries TRBV5-4 and TRBJ2-2; TCRdb's D call, TRBD1, is unchecked because there is no DNA. From germline, CDR1 is SGHNT and CDR2 YYREEE (reference sequence). This CDR3 contains 14 residues. This CDR3 is CASRNPGGAGELFF. Full variable domain (missing parts from reference TRBV5-4 and TRBJ2-2): ETGVTQSPTHLIKTRGQQVTLRCSSQSGHNTVSWYQQALGQGPQFIFQYYREEENGRGNFPPRFSGLQFPNYSSELNVNALELDDSALYLCASRNPGGAGELFFGEGSRLTVL.

The chain employs TRBV20-1 and TRBJ2-7. Germline V lookup: CDR1 DFQATT, CDR2 SNEGSKA (reference sequence). This CDR3 is built from 15 residues. The CDR3 spells CSAKYNQAPSYEQYF.

The CDR3 region is CASSFVGGVGETQYF. The genes are TRBV12-3 or TRBV12-4 and TRBJ2-5; the D call of TRBD1 rests on TCRdb alone, since no DNA is present to check it. The CDR3 totals 15 residues.

This chain uses TRBV19 with TRBJ2-1. The CDR3 is made up of 14 amino acids. Per the germline V gene, CDR1 is LNHDA and CDR2 is SQIVND (reference sequence). This chain's CDR3 is CASSIAGSPNEQFF.

This chain connects TRBV27 to TRBJ2-3; with no DNA, the TCRdb D assignment of TRBD2 cannot be verified. Looked up from germline, CDR1 is MNHEY and CDR2 is SMNVEV (reference sequence). The CDR3 is 14 residues long. CDR3: CASSNRDLPDTQYF.

The CDR3 sequence is CASGQDLSYEQYF. The chain uses TRBV5-1 and TRBJ2-7; TCRdb picks TRBD1, but there is no DNA to check that call. The CDR3 totals 13 residues. Germline V gene sequence: CDR1 SGHRS, CDR2 YFSETQ.

The genes are TRBV3-1 and TRBJ2-5. Germline loops: CDR1 LGHDT, CDR2 YNNKEL (reference sequence). The CDR3 is made up of 13 amino acids. CDR3 protein: CASSQLETETQYF.

The J gene is TRBJ1-3, the V gene TRBV29-1. CDR1 is SQVTM and CDR2 is ANQGSEA in the germline V gene. The CDR3 consists of 13 residues. The CDR3: CSVEVNGGDTIYF.

CDR3 sequence reads: CASSEAWGPKSSYNSPLHF. V gene TRBV6-1 combines with J gene TRBJ1-6. The CDR3 covers 19 residues. Germline V lookup: CDR1 MNHNS, CDR2 SASEGT.